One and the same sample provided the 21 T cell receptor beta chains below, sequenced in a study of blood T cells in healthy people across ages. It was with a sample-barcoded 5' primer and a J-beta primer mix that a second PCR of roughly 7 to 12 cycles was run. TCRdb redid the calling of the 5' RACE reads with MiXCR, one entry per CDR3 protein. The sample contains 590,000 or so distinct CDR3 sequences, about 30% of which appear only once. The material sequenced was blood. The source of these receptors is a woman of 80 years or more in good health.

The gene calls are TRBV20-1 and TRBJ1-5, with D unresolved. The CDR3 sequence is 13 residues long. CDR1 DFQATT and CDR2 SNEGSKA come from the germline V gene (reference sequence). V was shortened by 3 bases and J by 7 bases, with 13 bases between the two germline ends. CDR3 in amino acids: CSASMGGGQPQHF. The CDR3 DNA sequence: TGCAGTGCTAGTATGGGAGGCGGGCAGCCCCAGCATTTT.

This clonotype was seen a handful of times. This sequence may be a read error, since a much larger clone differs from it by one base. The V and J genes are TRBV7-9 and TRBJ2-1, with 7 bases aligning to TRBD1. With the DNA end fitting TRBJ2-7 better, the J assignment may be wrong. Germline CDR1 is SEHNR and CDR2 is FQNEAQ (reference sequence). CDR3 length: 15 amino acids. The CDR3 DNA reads TGTGCCAGCAGCGCCAGGGGGTCGAGATACAATGAGCAGTACTTC. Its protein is CASSARGSRYNEQYF.

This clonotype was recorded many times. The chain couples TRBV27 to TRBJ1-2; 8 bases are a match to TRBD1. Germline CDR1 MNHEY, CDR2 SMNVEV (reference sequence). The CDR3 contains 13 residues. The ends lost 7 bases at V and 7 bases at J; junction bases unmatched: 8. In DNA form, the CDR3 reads TGTGCCAGCACCGACGGACAGGGTCGTGGCTACACCTTC. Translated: CASTDGQGRGYTF.

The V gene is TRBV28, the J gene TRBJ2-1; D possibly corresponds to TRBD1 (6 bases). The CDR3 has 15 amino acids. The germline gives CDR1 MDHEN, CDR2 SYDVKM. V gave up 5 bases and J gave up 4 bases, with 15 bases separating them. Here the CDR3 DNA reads TGTGCCAGCAGTCTAGGGGGTGCAAATTACAATGAGCAGTTCTTC. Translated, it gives CASSLGGANYNEQFF.

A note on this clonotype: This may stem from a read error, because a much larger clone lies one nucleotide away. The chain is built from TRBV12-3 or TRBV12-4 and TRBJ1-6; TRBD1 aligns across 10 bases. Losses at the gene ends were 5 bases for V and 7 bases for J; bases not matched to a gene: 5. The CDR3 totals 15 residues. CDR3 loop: CASSPKDRGNSPLHF. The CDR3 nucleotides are TGTGCCAGCAGTCCTAAGGACAGGGGGAATTCACCCCTCCACTTT.

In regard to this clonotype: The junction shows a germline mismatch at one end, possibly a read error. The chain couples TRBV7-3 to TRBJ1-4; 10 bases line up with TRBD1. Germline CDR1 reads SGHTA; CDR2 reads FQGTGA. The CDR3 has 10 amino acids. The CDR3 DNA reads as TGTGCCAGCAGCCGACAGGGGGCCAGTTTT. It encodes CASSRQGASF. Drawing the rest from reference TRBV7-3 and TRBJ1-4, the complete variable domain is GAGVSQTPSNKVTEKGKYVELRCDPISGHTALYWYRQSLGQGPEFLIYFQGTGAADDSGLPNDRFFAVRPEGSVSTLKIQRTERGDSAVYLCASSRQGASFGSGTQLSVL.

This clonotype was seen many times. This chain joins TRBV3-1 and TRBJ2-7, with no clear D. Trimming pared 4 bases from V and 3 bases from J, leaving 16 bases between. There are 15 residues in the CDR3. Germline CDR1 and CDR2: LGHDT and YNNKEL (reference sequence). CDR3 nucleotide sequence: TGTGCCAGCAGCCGAGAGGTGGTGAGAGGCTACGAGCAGTACTTC. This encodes CASSREVVRGYEQYF.

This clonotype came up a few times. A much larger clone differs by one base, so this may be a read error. The CDR3 nucleotides are TGTGCCAGCAGGGATGGCAGATCAGATACGACGCAGTATTTT. It yields the protein CASRDGRSDTTQYF. V is TRBV6-1 and J is TRBJ2-3; no firm D call. From germline, CDR1 is MNHNS and CDR2 SASEGT. The CDR3 runs to 14 residues. Trimming cost V 6 bases and J 9 bases, with 19 bases left between them.

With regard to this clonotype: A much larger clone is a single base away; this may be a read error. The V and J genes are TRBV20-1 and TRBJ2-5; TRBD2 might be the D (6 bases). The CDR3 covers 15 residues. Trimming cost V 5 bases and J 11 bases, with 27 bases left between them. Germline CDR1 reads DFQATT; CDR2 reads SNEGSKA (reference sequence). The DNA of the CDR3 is TGCAGTGCTTCCCACCGGCGGACTAACTACAATGAGCAGTACTTC. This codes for CSASHRRTNYNEQYF.

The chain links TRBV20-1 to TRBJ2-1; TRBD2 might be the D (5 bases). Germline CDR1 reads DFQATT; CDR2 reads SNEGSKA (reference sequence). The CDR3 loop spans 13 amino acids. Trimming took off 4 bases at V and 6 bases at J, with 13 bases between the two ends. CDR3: CSANLIAINEQFF. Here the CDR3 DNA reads TGCAGTGCTAATCTAATAGCGATCAATGAGCAGTTCTTC.

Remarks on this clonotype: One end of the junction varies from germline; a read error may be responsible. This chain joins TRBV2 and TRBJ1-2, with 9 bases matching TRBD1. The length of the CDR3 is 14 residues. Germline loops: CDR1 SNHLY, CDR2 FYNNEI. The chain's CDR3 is CAGSTGTGCYGYTF. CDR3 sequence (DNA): TGTGCCGGCAGTACCGGGACAGGGTGCTATGGCTACACCTTC.

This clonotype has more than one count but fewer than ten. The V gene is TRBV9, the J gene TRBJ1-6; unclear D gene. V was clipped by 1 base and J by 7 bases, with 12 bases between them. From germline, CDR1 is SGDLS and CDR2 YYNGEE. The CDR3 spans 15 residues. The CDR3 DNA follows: TGTGCCAGCAGCGTATTGTGGACGGGGAATTCACCCCTCCACTTT. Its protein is CASSVLWTGNSPLHF.

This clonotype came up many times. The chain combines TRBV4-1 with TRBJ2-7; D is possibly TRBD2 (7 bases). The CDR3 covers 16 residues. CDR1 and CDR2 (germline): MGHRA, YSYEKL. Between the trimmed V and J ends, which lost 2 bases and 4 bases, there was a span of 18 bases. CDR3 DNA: TGCGCCAGCAGCCAATGGGGGGGGGCGCCGGATTACGAGCAGTACTTC. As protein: CASSQWGGAPDYEQYF.

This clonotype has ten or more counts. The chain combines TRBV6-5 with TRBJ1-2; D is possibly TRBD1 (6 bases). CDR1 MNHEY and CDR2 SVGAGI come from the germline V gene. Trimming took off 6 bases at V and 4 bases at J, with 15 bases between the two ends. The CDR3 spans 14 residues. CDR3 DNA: TGTGCCAGCAGCCAGGCGGGGGCCAGCTATGGCTACACCTTC. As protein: CASSQAGASYGYTF.

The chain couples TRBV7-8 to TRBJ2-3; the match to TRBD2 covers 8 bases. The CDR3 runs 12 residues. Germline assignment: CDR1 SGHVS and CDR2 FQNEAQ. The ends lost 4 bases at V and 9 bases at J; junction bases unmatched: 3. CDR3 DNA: TGTGCCAGCAGCTCTCCTAGCGGGACGCAGTATTTT. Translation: CASSSPSGTQYF. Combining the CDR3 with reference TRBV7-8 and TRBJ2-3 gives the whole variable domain GAGVSQSPRYKVAKRGQDVALRCDPISGHVSLFWYQQALGQGPEFLTYFQNEAQLDKSGLPSDRFFAERPEGSVSTLKIQRTQQEDSAVYLCASSSPSGTQYFGPGTRLTVL.

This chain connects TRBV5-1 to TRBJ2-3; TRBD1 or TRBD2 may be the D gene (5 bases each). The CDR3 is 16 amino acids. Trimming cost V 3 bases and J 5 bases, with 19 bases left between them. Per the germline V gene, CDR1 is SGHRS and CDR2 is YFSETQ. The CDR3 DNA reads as TGCGCCAGCAGCTGGGACGGGATAAGCCGGAGAGATACGCAGTATTTT. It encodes CASSWDGISRRDTQYF. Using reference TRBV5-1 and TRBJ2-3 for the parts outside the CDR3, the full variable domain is KAGVTQTPRYLIKTRGQQVTLSCSPISGHRSVSWYQQTPGQGLQFLFEYFSETQRNKGNFPGRFSGRQFSNSRSEMNVSTLELGDSALYLCASSWDGISRRDTQYFGPGTRLTVL.

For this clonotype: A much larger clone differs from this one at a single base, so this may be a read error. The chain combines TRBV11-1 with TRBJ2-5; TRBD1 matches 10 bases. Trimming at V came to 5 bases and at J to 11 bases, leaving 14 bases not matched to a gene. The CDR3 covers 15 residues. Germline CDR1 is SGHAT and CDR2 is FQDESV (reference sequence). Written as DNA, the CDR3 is TGTGCCAGCAGCATGGGACAGGGGACCTACAATGAGCAGTACTTC. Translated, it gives CASSMGQGTYNEQYF.

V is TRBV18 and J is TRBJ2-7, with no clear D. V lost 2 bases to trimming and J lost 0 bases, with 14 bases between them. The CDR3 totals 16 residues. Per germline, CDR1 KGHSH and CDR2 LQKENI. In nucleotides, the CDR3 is TGTGCCAGCTCACCAGTCGGTCTGGGTATCTCCTACGAGCAGTACTTC. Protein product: CASSPVGLGISYEQYF.

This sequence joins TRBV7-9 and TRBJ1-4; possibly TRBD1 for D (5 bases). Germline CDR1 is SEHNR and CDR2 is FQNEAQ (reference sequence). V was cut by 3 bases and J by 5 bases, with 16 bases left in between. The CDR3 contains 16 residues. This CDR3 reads CASSFGSGGANEKLFF. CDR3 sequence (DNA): TGTGCCAGCAGCTTCGGGTCGGGTGGGGCAAATGAAAAACTGTTTTTT.

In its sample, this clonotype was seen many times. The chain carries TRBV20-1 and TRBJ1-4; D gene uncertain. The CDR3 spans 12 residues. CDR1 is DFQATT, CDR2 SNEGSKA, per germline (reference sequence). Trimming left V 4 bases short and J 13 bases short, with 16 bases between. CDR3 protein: CSATYVGGGLFF. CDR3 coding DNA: TGCAGTGCTACGTACGTTGGCGGCGGACTGTTTTTT.

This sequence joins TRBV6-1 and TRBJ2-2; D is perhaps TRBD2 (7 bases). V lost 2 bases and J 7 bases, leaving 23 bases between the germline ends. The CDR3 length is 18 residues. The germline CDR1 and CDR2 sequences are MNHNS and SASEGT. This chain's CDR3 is CASSETLAVGGQGGELFF. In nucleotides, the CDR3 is TGTGCCAGCAGTGAAACTTTGGCGGTCGGGGGGCAAGGCGGGGAGCTGTTTTTT.